The 18 T cell receptor beta chains in this list originate from one sample, sequenced in a study of OX40 agonist ivuxolimab in advanced cancers. The assay was immunoSEQ multiplex PCR, and TCRdb's table has in-frame clones only and misses some. The sample lists 70,000 to 85,000 clones; approximately 84% were seen once. The sample here was CD4+ or CD8+ T cells sorted from blood, taken in a trial of the OX40 agonist ivuxolimab. All receptors come from an adult with an advanced solid tumor such as melanoma, head and neck, liver or kidney cancer.

This clone was counted a few times. The gene calls are TRBV5-8 and TRBJ2-1, with 13 bases aligning to TRBD2. The CDR3 totals 17 residues. The V gene end was trimmed by 0 bases and the J gene end by 7 bases; junction bases not matched to a gene: 7. In germline, CDR1 is SGHTS, CDR2 YDEGEE. The CDR3 bases are TGTGCCAGCAGCTTGGGGACTAGCGGGAGAATCAGGAATGAGCAGTTCTTC. This gives the protein CASSLGTSGRIRNEQFF.

The V and J genes are TRBV28 and TRBJ1-1; a possible D gene is TRBD1 (5 bases). This CDR3 is 15 amino acids long. Germline V gives CDR1 MDHEN, CDR2 SYDVKM. Trimming cost V 2 bases and J 7 bases, with 17 bases left between them. CDR3 coding DNA: TGTGCCAGCAGTTTACCCGCGTCAGGACAATATGAAGCTTTCTTT. It yields the protein CASSLPASGQYEAFF.

This clone is a singleton in its sample. The chain couples TRBV10-3 to TRBJ1-2, with D tentatively TRBD1 (6 bases). The CDR3 extends over 18 amino acids. Germline values: CDR1 ENHRY, CDR2 SYGVKD. V lost 3 bases and J 6 bases, leaving 26 bases between the germline ends. CDR3 DNA sequence: TGTGCCATCAGTGATATGGGGGGACACGGTCGGACCGGCGATGGCTACACCTTC. It codes for CAISDMGGHGRTGDGYTF.

V gene TRBV28 combines with J gene TRBJ1-2, with 11 positions matching TRBD1. The V and J ends lost 11 bases and 4 bases, in that order; junction bases with no gene match: 12. CDR3 length equals 15 residues. CDR1 is MDHEN, CDR2 SYDVKM, per germline. The CDR3 is CASGQGALFTYGYTF. CDR3 nucleotide sequence: TGTGCCTCCGGACAGGGGGCGCTTTTCACCTATGGCTACACCTTC.

The gene calls are TRBV7-3 and TRBJ2-5; D is possibly TRBD1 (7 bases). This CDR3 is 16 amino acids long. Germline values: CDR1 SGHTA, CDR2 FQGTGA. V lost 1 base to trimming and J lost 4 bases, with 16 bases between them. The CDR3 DNA is TGTGCCAGCAGCTTAATGGGTGCAGGGGGGCGAGAGACCCAGTACTTC. Its translation is CASSLMGAGGRETQYF.

This chain uses TRBV5-5 with TRBJ2-2; the D is unclear. Trimming left V 8 bases short and J 4 bases short, with 12 bases between. This CDR3 is built from 13 residues. Germline CDR1 and CDR2: SGHKS and YYEKEE (reference sequence). The CDR3 loop is CASVPLTTGELFF. The DNA for the CDR3 is TGTGCCAGTGTACCATTAACCACCGGGGAGCTGTTTTTT. Based on the CDR3 plus reference TRBV5-5 and TRBJ2-2, the full variable domain is DAGVTQSPTHLIKTRGQQVTLRCSPISGHKSVSWYQQVLGQGPQFIFQYYEKEERGRGNFPDRFSARQFPNYSSELNVNALLLGDSALYLCASVPLTTGELFFGEGSRLTVL.

This chain uses TRBV7-2 with TRBJ2-5, with D hard to call. Germline CDR1 is SGHTA and CDR2 is FQGNSA. The V end was cut by 4 bases, the J end by 0 bases, with 15 bases between. The CDR3 contains 16 residues. Written as DNA, the CDR3 is TGTGCCAGCAGCTCCCCCCCGGGCTTCAACCAAGAGACCCAGTACTTC. This codes for CASSSPPGFNQETQYF.

The genes are TRBV11-1 and TRBJ2-1; 10 bases line up with TRBD1. Trimming at V came to 5 bases and at J to 8 bases, leaving 3 bases not matched to a gene. Germline V lookup: CDR1 SGHAT, CDR2 FQDESV (reference sequence). The CDR3 consists of 13 residues. CDR3: CASSPTGGDEQFF. DNA for the CDR3: TGTGCCAGCAGCCCGACAGGGGGCGATGAGCAGTTCTTC.

This clone was counted once. The gene calls are TRBV2 and TRBJ2-1; maybe TRBD1 (5 bases). The ends were cut back, 6 bases at V and 6 bases at J, with 15 bases in the middle. In germline, CDR1 is SNHLY, CDR2 FYNNEI. The CDR3 runs to 14 residues. CDR3 sequence: CASSTVTVFNEQFF. The CDR3 nucleotides read TGTGCCAGCAGCACGGTGACAGTATTCAATGAGCAGTTCTTC.

The V and J genes are TRBV19 and TRBJ2-2; 7 bases are a match to TRBD1. V lost 5 bases to trimming and J lost 4 bases; unmatched junction nucleotides: 22. In germline, CDR1 is LNHDA, CDR2 SQIVND (reference sequence). The CDR3 has 20 amino acids. The CDR3: CASSSTRLGQAEQGTGELFF. The CDR3 bases are TGTGCCAGTAGTTCGACGCGCTTAGGACAGGCCGAACAGGGCACCGGGGAGCTGTTTTTT.

The chain recombines TRBV14 with TRBJ2-7; D is undetermined. Trimming removed 2 bases from V and 0 bases from J, with 11 bases in between. CDR1 and CDR2 from the germline V gene are SGHDN and FVKESK. The CDR3 sequence is 15 residues long. This chain's CDR3 is CASSQSPPASYEQYF. The CDR3 nucleotides are TGTGCCAGCAGCCAAAGCCCCCCGGCCTCCTACGAGCAGTACTTC.

The chain has TRBV30 and TRBJ1-5, with D uncertain. Trimming took off 1 base at V and 0 bases at J, with 10 bases between the two ends. CDR3 size: 15 residues. Per the germline V gene, CDR1 is GTSNPN and CDR2 is SVGIG (reference sequence). CDR3 protein: CAWSAVSYSNQPQHF. Here the CDR3 DNA reads TGTGCCTGGAGTGCGGTTTCTTATAGCAATCAGCCCCAGCATTTT.

The chain carries TRBV6-5 and TRBJ1-2, with a possible D match to TRBD1 (6 bases). Germline CDR1 MNHEY, CDR2 SVGAGI. V lost 5 bases and J 8 bases, leaving 12 bases between the germline ends. CDR3 length equals 12 residues. The DNA of the CDR3 is TGTGCCAGCAGTATGGGGGGCCGGGGCTACACCTTC. This codes for CASSMGGRGYTF.

This clone occurred many times. The V call is TRBV7-3, the J call TRBJ2-2; maybe TRBD2 (5 bases). The germline V gene has CDR1 SGHTA and CDR2 FQGTGA. The CDR3 contains 15 residues. Trimming stripped 5 bases from V and 0 bases from J, with 10 bases between. The DNA of the CDR3 is TGTGCCAGCAGCCCTACGGGGACGAACACCGGGGAGCTGTTTTTT. Protein: CASSPTGTNTGELFF.

Points on this clone: A junction boundary mismatches the germline segment, possibly from a read error. The rearrangement links TRBV28 to TRBJ1-1; no definite D call. The CDR3 has 12 residues. CDR1 is MDHEN and CDR2 is SYDVKM in the germline V gene. CDR3 residues: CASSLLALKQVF. DNA of the CDR3: TGTGCCAGCAGTTTATTGGCACTTAAGCAAGTCTTT.

V is TRBV7-8 and J is TRBJ1-1; TRBD1 matches at 9 bases. Germline lookup yields CDR1 SGHVS and CDR2 FQNEAQ. After removal of 5 bases from V and 3 bases from J, the junction contained 7 bases not matched to a gene. The CDR3 spans 15 residues. This CDR3 is CASSPQTGGDTEAFF. The CDR3 DNA reads as TGTGCCAGCAGCCCACAGACAGGGGGGGACACTGAAGCTTTCTTT.

The V and J genes are TRBV28 and TRBJ1-4, with a tentative D call TRBD1 (5 bases). V lost 6 bases and J lost 10, with 15 bases in between. The CDR3 runs 13 residues. Germline loops: CDR1 MDHEN, CDR2 SYDVKM. The CDR3 is CASSPPGVGKLFF. DNA of the CDR3: TGTGCCAGCAGCCCCCCGGGGGTAGGAAAACTGTTTTTT.

The chain combines TRBV27 with TRBJ1-2; D might be TRBD1 (6 bases). This CDR3 region has 15 residues. Germline V gene data show CDR1 as MNHEY and CDR2 as SMNVEV (reference sequence). The V end lost 6 bases, the J end lost 4 bases, and 18 bases lay between the germline ends. The CDR3 protein is CASSPAGRGVYGYTF. The CDR3 nucleotides are TGTGCCAGCAGCCCTGCGGGAAGGGGGGTCTATGGCTACACCTTC.